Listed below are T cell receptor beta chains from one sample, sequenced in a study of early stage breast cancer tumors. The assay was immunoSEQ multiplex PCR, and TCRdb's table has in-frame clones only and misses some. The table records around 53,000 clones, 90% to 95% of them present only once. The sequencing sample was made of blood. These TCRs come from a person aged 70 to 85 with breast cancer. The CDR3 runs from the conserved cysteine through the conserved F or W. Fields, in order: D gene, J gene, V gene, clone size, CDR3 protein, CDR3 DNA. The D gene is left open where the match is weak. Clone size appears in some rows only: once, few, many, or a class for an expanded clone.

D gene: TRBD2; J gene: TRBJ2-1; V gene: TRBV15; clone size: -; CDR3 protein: CATSRGTSGRRTYNEQFF; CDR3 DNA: TGTGCCACCAGCAGAGGGACTAGCGGGAGACGTACCTACAATGAGCAGTTCTTC
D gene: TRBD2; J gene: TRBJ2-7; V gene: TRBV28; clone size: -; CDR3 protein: CASSFLAGSPYEQYF; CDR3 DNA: TGTGCCAGCAGTTTTTTAGCGGGAAGCCCCTACGAGCAGTACTTC
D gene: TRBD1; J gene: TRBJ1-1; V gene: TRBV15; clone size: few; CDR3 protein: CATSRDSRTGEAFF; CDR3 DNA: TGTGCCACCAGCAGAGATTCCCGGACAGGTGAAGCTTTCTTT
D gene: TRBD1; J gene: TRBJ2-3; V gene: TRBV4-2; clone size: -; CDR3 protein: CASSQDSTGGDTQYF; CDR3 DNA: TGTGCCAGCAGCCAAGATTCTACAGGGGGAGATACGCAGTATTTT
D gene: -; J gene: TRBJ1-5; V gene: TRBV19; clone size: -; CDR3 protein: CASSSRQSNQPQHF; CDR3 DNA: TGTGCCAGTAGTTCACGACAGTCCAATCAGCCCCAGCATTTT
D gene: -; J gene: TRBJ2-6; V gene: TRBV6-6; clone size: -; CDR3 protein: CASSHSRSGANVLTF; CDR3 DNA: TGTGCCAGCAGTCACAGCCGGTCTGGGGCCAACGTCCTGACTTTC
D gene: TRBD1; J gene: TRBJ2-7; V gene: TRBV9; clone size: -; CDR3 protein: CASSVQGGESRRDEQYF; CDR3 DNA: TGTGCCAGCAGCGTCCAAGGGGGCGAGTCGAGAAGGGACGAGCAGTACTTC
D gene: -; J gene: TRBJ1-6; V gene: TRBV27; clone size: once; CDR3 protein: CASSQRTAYSPLHF; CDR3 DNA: TGTGCCAGCAGTCAGAGGACAGCTTATTCACCCCTCCACTTT
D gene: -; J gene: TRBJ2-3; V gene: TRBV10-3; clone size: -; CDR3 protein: CAISEGQGPDTQYF; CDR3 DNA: TGTGCCATCAGTGAGGGTCAGGGCCCAGATACGCAGTATTTT
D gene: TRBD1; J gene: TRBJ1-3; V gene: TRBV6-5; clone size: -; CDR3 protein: CASSSRQGGHTIYF; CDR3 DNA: TGTGCCAGCAGTTCCCGACAGGGTGGGCACACCATATATTTT
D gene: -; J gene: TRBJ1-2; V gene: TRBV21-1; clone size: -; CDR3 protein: CASSKETAKNYGYTF; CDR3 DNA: TGTGCCAGCAGCAAAGAGACAGCAAAGAATTATGGCTACACCTTC
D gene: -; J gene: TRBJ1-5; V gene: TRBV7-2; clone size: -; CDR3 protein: CASSQLDQPQHF; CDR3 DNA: TGTGCCAGCAGCCAACTAGATCAGCCCCAGCATTTT
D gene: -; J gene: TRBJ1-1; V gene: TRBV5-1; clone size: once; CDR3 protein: CAIQLHGMVSEAFF; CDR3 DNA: TGCGCCATCCAGCTTCACGGGATGGTATCCGAAGCTTTCTTT
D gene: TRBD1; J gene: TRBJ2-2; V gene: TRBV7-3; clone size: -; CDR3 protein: CASRLSGGRAGELFF; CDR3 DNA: TGTGCCAGCAGACTGTCAGGGGGCAGGGCCGGGGAGCTGTTTTTT
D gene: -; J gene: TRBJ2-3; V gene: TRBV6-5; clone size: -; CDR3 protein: CASSYSTADTQYF; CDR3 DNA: TGTGCCAGCAGTTACTCGACTGCAGATACGCAGTATTTT
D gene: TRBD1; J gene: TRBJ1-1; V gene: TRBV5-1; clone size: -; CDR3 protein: CASSNSGQGASEAFF; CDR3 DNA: TGCGCCAGCAGCAACTCTGGACAGGGAGCTTCTGAAGCTTTCTTT
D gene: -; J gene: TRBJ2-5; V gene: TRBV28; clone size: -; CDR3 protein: CASSLRTGAQYF; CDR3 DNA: TGTGCCAGCAGTTTACGGACGGGGGCCCAGTACTTC
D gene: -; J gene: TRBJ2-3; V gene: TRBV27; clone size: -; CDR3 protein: CASSFYLTDTQYF; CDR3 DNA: TGTGCCAGCAGTTTCTACCTCACAGATACGCAGTATTTT
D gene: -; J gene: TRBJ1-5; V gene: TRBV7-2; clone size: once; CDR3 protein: CASSLGGGTQPQHF; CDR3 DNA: TGTGCCAGCAGCTTAGGCGGGGGCACACAGCCCCAGCATTTT
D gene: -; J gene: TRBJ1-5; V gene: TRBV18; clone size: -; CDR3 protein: CASSPLEGGWQPQHF; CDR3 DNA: TGTGCCAGCTCACCACTCGAGGGAGGGTGGCAGCCCCAGCATTTT
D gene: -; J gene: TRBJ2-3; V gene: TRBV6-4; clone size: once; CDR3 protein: CASSDQSTDTQYF; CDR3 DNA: TGTGCCAGCAGTGACCAGAGCACAGATACGCAGTATTTT
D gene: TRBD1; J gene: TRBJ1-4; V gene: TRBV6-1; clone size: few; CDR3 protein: CASSDVGQWEKLFF; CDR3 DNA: TGTGCCAGCAGTGATGTGGGACAGTGGGAAAAACTGTTTTTT
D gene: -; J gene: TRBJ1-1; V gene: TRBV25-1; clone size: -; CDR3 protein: CASKRGGGEAFF; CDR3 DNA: TGTGCCAGCAAACGAGGGGGGGGTGAAGCTTTCTTT
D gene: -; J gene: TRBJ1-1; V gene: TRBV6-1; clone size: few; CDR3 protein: CASREGNTEAFF; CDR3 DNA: TGTGCCAGCAGGGAGGGAAACACTGAAGCTTTCTTT
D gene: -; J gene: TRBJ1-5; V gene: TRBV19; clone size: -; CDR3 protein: CASAGGANQPQHF; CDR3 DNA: TGTGCCAGTGCTGGGGGGGCAAATCAGCCCCAGCATTTT
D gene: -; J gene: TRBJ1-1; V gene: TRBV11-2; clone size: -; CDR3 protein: CASSLALVSTEAFF; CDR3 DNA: TGTGCCAGCAGCTTAGCCCTGGTGAGCACTGAAGCTTTCTTT
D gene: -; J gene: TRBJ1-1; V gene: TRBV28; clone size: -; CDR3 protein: CASSLTGSSMNTEAFF; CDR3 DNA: TGTGCCAGCAGTTTAACGGGGTCAAGTATGAACACTGAAGCTTTCTTT
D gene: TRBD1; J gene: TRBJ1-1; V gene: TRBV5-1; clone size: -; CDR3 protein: CASSPRTGGIGTEAFF; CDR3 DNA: TGCGCCAGCAGCCCCCGGACAGGGGGCATTGGCACTGAAGCTTTCTTT
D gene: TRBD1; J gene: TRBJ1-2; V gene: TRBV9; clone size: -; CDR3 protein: CASSEQGRPLYGYTF; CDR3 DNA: TGTGCCAGCAGCGAACAGGGGCGCCCCCTCTATGGCTACACCTTC
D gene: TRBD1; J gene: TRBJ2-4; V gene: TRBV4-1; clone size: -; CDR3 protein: CASSLGGQGRIKNIQYF; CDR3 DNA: TGCGCCAGCAGCCTTGGGGGACAGGGAAGGATCAAAAACATTCAGTACTTC
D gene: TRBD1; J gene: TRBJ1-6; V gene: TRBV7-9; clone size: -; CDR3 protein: CASSQGQGKEPLHF; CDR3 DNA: TGTGCCAGCAGCCAGGGACAGGGGAAGGAACCCCTCCACTTT
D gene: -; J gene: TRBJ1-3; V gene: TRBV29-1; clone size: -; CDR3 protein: CSALPLSGNTIYF; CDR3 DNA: TGCAGCGCTCTCCCCCTCTCTGGAAACACCATATATTTT
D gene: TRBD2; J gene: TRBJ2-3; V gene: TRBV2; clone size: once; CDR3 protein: CASSDAGGGTDTQYF; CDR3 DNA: TGTGCCAGCAGTGATGCGGGAGGGGGCACAGATACGCAGTATTTT
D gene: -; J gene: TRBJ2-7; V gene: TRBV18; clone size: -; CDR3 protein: CASSPRTSGGSYEQYF; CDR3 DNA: TGTGCCAGCTCACCAAGAACCAGCGGAGGATCCTACGAGCAGTACTTC
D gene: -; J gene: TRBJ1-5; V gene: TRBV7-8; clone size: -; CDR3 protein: CASSSLGRGQPQHF; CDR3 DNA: TGTGCCAGCAGTTCCTTGGGGCGTGGACAGCCCCAGCATTTT
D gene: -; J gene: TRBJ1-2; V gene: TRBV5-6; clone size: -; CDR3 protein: CASFNLSPRVYGYTF; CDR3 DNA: TGTGCCAGCTTTAATCTATCACCCCGCGTCTATGGCTACACCTTC
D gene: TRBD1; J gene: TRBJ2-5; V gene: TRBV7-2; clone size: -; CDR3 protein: CASSLQGARETQYF; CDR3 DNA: TGTGCCAGCAGCTTGCAGGGGGCTAGGGAGACCCAGTACTTC
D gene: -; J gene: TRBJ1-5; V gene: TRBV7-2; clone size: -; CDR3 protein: CASSFAGENQPQHF; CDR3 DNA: TGTGCCAGCAGCTTCGCCGGGGAAAATCAGCCCCAGCATTTT
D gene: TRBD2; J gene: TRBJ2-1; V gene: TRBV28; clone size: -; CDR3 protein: CASSDPSSGSGNEQFF; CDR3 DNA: TGTGCCAGCAGTGACCCTTCTAGCGGGAGTGGAAATGAGCAGTTCTTC
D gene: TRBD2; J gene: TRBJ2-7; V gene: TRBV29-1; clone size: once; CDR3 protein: CSLGLAFF; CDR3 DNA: TGCAGCTTGGGACTAGCGTTCTTC
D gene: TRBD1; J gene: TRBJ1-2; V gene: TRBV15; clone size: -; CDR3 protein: CATREEGHRGEGYTF; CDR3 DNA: TGTGCCACCAGGGAGGAGGGGCACAGGGGCGAAGGCTACACCTTC
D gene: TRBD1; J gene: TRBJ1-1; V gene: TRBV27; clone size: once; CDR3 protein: CASSQRGQGLGTEAFF; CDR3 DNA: TGTGCCAGCAGTCAGCGGGGACAGGGGTTGGGCACTGAAGCTTTCTTT
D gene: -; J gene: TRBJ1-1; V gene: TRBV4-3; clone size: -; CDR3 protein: CASSQSGLPNTEAFF; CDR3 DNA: TGCGCCAGCAGCCAAAGCGGACTTCCTAACACTGAAGCTTTCTTT
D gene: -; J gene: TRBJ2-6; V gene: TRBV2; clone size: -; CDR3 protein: CASVRTVYSGANVLTF; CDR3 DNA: TGTGCCAGCGTCCGGACAGTCTACTCTGGGGCCAACGTCCTGACTTTC
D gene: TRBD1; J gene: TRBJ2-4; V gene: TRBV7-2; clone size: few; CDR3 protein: CASSKGTGVNIQYF; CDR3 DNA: TGTGCCAGCAGCAAAGGGACAGGGGTGAACATTCAGTACTTC
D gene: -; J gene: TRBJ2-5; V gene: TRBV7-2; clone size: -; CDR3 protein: CASSLGPGGQETQYF; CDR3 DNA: TGTGCCAGCAGCTTAGGTCCTGGGGGGCAAGAGACCCAGTACTTC
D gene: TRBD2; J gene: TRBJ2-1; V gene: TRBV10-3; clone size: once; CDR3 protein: CAISETMGAGGYNEQFF; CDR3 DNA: TGTGCCATCAGTGAAACCATGGGAGCGGGAGGTTACAATGAGCAGTTCTTC
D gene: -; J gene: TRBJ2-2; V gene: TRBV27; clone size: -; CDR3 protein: CASSFRGLNTGELFF; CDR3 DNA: TGTGCCAGCAGTTTCCGGGGGTTAAACACCGGGGAGCTGTTTTTT
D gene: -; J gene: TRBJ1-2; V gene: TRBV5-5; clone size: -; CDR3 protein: CASSLDSSYGYTF; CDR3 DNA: TGTGCCAGCAGCTTGGACAGCTCCTATGGCTACACCTTC
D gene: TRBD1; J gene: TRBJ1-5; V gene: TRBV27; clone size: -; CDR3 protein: CASSYGQVGVSNQPQHF; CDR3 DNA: TGTGCCAGCAGTTACGGACAGGTCGGGGTCAGCAATCAGCCCCAGCATTTT
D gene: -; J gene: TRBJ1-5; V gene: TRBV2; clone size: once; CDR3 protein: CASGERPQHF; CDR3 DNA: TGTGCCAGCGGGGAGCGTCCCCAGCATTTT
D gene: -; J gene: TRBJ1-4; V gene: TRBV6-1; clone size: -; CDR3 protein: CASTEGPDPNEKLFF; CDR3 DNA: TGTGCCAGCACCGAGGGCCCGGACCCTAATGAAAAACTGTTTTTT
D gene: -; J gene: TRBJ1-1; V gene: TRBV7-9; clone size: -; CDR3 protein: CASPRDNMNTEAFF; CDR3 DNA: TGTGCCAGCCCCCGGGACAACATGAACACTGAAGCTTTCTTT
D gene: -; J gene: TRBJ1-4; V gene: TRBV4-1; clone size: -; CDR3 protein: CASSQGSGAVEKLFF; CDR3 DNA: TGCGCCAGCAGCCAAGGCAGCGGGGCCGTTGAAAAACTGTTTTTT
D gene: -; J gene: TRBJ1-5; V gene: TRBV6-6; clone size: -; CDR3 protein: CASSLQDQPQHF; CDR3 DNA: TGTGCCAGCAGTCTACAGGATCAGCCCCAGCATTTT
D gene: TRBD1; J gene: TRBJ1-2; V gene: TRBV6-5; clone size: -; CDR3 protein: CASSSNAAGTAYGYTF; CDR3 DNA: TGTGCCAGCAGTTCAAACGCCGCCGGGACAGCATATGGCTACACCTTC
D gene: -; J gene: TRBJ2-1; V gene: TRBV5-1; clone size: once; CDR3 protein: CASSLEGEAYNEQFF; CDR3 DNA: TGCGCCAGCAGCTTAGAGGGAGAGGCCTACAATGAGCAGTTCTTC